These 11 T cell receptor beta chains were sequenced from one sample in a study of blood T cell repertoires in COVID-19. TCRdb keeps only in-frame clones here, not all; method: immunoSEQ multiplex PCR. The sample yields around 250,000 clones, roughly 83% seen once. Sequenced input: peripheral blood. The receptors were gathered from a woman of 80 years or more with COVID-19, enrolled during active disease.

The chain has TRBV19 and TRBJ1-2; 9 bases map to TRBD1. J lost 7 bases, V lost 7 bases, and 7 bases had no gene match. Per the germline V gene, CDR1 is LNHDA and CDR2 is SQIVND (reference sequence). The CDR3 consists of 13 residues. The CDR3 spells CASTLGTGSGYTF. The CDR3 DNA is TGTGCCAGTACTCTTGGGACAGGGAGTGGCTACACCTTC.

This rearrangement joins TRBV7-3 to TRBJ2-1, with TRBD1 matching over 9 bases. This CDR3 region has 16 residues. The trim removed 5 bases at V and 2 bases at J, leaving 7 bases unmatched. Germline V gene lookup returns CDR1 SGHTA and CDR2 FQGTGA. CDR3 in DNA: TGTGCCAGCAGCGGTCCGGGACAGGGAACCTACAATGAGCAGTTCTTC. The encoded protein is CASSGPGQGTYNEQFF.

A remark on this clone: Additional DNA sequences in this sample encode the identical CDR3. The rearrangement joins TRBV7-2 to TRBJ2-1, with D perhaps TRBD2 (5 bases). Germline V CDR1 and CDR2: SGHTA, FQGNSA. The V end was cut by 2 bases, the J end by 0 bases, with 8 bases between. The CDR3 spans 15 residues. The CDR3 nucleotides are TGTGCCAGCAGCTTAAGCGGAAGCTCCTACAATGAGCAGTTCTTC. Its translation is CASSLSGSSYNEQFF. Using reference TRBV7-2 and TRBJ2-1 for the parts outside the CDR3, the full variable domain is GAGVSQSPSNKVTEKGKDVELRCDPISGHTALYWYRQSLGQGLEFLIYFQGNSAPDKSGLPSDRFSAERTGGSVSTLTIQRTQQEDSAVYLCASSLSGSSYNEQFFGPGTRLTVL.

V is TRBV25-1 and J is TRBJ2-3, with TRBD2 matching over 7 bases. This CDR3 contains 13 residues. Trimming took 6 bases from V and 7 from J; bases not matched to a gene: 7. Germline V gives CDR1 MGHDK, CDR2 SYGVNS. The CDR3 nucleotides read TGTGCCAGCAGCAGCGGGGCACCCAATACGCAGTATTTT. Translated: CASSSGAPNTQYF.

The genes are TRBV18 and TRBJ1-5; no reliable D call. V lost 4 bases and J lost 3, with 16 bases in between. The CDR3 totals 16 residues. Germline loops: CDR1 KGHSH, CDR2 LQKENI. CDR3 region: CASSLREQSNNQPQHF. The CDR3 DNA sequence: TGTGCCAGCTCACTACGAGAACAGTCAAACAATCAGCCCCAGCATTTT. Full variable domain (remainder filled in from reference TRBV18 and TRBJ1-5): NAGVMQNPRHLVRRRGQEARLRCSPMKGHSHVYWYRQLPEEGLKFMVYLQKENIIDESGMPKERFSAEFPKEGPSILRIQQVVRGDSAAYFCASSLREQSNNQPQHFGDGTRLSIL.

V usage is TRBV19 and J usage is TRBJ2-1; possible D gene TRBD2, 5 bases. The CDR3 is 14 residues long. The germline V and J ends were trimmed by 0 bases and 4 bases, with 7 bases remaining between them. In germline, CDR1 is LNHDA, CDR2 SQIVND (reference sequence). The DNA for the CDR3 is TGTGCCAGTAGTATAGAGTGGGAGTACAATGAGCAGTTCTTC. Translated, it gives CASSIEWEYNEQFF. The whole variable domain, filled in from reference TRBV19 and TRBJ2-1, reads DGGITQSPKYLFRKEGQNVTLSCEQNLNHDAMYWYRQDPGQGLRLIYYSQIVNDFQKGDIAEGYSVSREKKESFPLTVTSAQKNPTAFYLCASSIEWEYNEQFFGPGTRLTVL.

The chain combines TRBV5-5 with TRBJ2-1, with 10 bases aligning to TRBD1. The germline V gene encodes CDR1 SGHKS and CDR2 YYEKEE (reference sequence). V trimming: 4 bases; J trimming: 8 bases; junction bases outside the gene matches: 15. The CDR3 consists of 17 residues. As DNA, the CDR3 is TGTGCCAGCAGCGTTGGGACAGGGGACCCTCAAGGCTATGAGCAGTTCTTC. Its protein product is CASSVGTGDPQGYEQFF.

The chain recombines TRBV6-6 with TRBJ1-1, with a possible D match to TRBD1 (6 bases). CDR3 size: 13 residues. V was shortened by 5 bases and J by 5 bases, with 12 bases between the two germline ends. Germline-derived CDR1 and CDR2 are MNHNY and SVGAGI (reference sequence). Written as DNA, the CDR3 is TGTGCCAGCAGTCAGCTCAGGGGTACTGAAGCTTTCTTT. It translates to CASSQLRGTEAFF.

CDR3 sequence: CASSLGGNTGNTIYF. Here the CDR3 DNA reads TGTGCCAGCAGCTTGGGAGGAAATACTGGAAACACCATATATTTT. The V and J genes are TRBV11-3 and TRBJ1-3; D call uncertain. Germline loops: CDR1 SGHNT, CDR2 YENEEA. This CDR3 is 15 amino acids long. Trimming pared 3 bases from V and 2 bases from J, leaving 11 bases between.

V and J are TRBV6-5 and TRBJ2-3, with 8 positions matching TRBD2. Unmatched junction bases numbered 11, after V lost 10 bases and J lost 2 bases. This CDR3 is built from 15 residues. CDR1 is MNHEY and CDR2 is SVGAGI in the germline V gene. CDR3 in amino acids: CANRAGAVLTDTQYF. The CDR3 DNA is TGTGCCAACCGAGCGGGGGCGGTCCTCACAGATACGCAGTATTTT.

This chain joins TRBV7-9 and TRBJ1-2, with D perhaps TRBD1 (6 bases). CDR1 is SEHNR and CDR2 is FQNEAQ in the germline V gene (reference sequence). Trimming took off 6 bases at V and 5 bases at J, with 22 bases between the two ends. The CDR3 sequence is 16 residues long. CDR3 protein: CASSFQGGRGAYGYTF. The CDR3 nucleotides read TGTGCCAGCAGTTTTCAGGGCGGGAGGGGGGCATATGGCTACACCTTC.